This T cell receptor (beta chain) was obtained from a study of cytomegalovirus exposure and HLA in healthy donors. Amplification used 60 Vbeta primers and 13 Jbeta primers. Profiling relied on immunoSEQ multiplex PCR, and the TCRdb table lists in-frame clones only, not all of them. The sample shows about 160,000 clones, approximately 84% of them seen only once. Germline values: CDR1 SGHAT, CDR2 FQNNGV. V was pared by 7 bases and J by 2 bases, with 13 bases of the junction left unmatched. CDR3 length: 18 residues. The chain recombines TRBV11-2 with TRBJ2-5, with 13 bases identical to TRBD2. The sequence was obtained from a man over 45 in good health and CMV-seropositive. The material sequenced was PBMCs. DNA of the CDR3: TGTGCCAGCACCCCTTACGTCGGACTAGCGGGGGTTCAAGAGACCCAGTACTTC. Translated, it gives CASTPYVGLAGVQETQYF.